This T cell receptor beta chain came from a study of shared clonotypes between healthy human individuals. Study findings and constraints: Relative to memory subsets, naive subsets generally showed larger estimated richness. Sorted-subset sequencing was shown by rarefaction to be incomplete despite large depth.

Regarding this clone: Antigen specificity is unknown.

The germline gives CDR1 MGHRA, CDR2 YSYEKL. The V end was cut by 1 base, the J end by 8 bases, with 14 bases between. The CDR3 consists of 14 residues. Naive-designated CD8 cells lacked CD45RO, were positively enriched for CCR7, and omitted terminally differentiated effector memory CD45RA+ cells. Source study methods: ImmunoSEQ output held junction-only sequences without quality scores, so filtering differed. The assay was immunoSEQ multiplex PCR, and TCRdb's table has in-frame clones only and misses some. V and J calls and clone size follow that table, whereas D and trimming were derived from the DNA. Of approximately 600,000 clones listed, about 95% were seen once; the top ten hold about 0.11%.

This clonotype was obtained from a woman in her thirties in good health. What was sequenced was naive CD8+ T cells sorted from blood. The J gene is TRBJ1-1, the V gene TRBV4-1, with D possibly TRBD1 on 5 matching bases. The CDR3 coding sequence is TGCGCCAGCAGCCAAGGAGAGACGCCAGGGGAAGCTTTCTTT. It is translated as CASSQGETPGEAFF.